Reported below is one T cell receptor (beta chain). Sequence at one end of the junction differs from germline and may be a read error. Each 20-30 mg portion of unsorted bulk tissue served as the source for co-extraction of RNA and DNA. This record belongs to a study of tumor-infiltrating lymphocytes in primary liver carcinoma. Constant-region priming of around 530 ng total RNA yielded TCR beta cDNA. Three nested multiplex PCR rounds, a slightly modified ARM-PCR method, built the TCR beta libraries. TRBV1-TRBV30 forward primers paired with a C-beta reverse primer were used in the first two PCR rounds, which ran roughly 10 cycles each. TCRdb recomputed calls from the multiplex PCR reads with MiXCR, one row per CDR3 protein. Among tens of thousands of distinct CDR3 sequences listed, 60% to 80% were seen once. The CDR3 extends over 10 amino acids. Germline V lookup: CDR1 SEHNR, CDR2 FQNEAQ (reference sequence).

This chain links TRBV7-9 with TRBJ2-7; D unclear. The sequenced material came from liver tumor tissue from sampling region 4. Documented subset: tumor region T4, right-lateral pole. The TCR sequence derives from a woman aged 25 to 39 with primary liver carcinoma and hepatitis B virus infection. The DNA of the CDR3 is TGTGCCAGCAGCTTAACATGGCTGTATTTC. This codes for CASSLTWLYF.